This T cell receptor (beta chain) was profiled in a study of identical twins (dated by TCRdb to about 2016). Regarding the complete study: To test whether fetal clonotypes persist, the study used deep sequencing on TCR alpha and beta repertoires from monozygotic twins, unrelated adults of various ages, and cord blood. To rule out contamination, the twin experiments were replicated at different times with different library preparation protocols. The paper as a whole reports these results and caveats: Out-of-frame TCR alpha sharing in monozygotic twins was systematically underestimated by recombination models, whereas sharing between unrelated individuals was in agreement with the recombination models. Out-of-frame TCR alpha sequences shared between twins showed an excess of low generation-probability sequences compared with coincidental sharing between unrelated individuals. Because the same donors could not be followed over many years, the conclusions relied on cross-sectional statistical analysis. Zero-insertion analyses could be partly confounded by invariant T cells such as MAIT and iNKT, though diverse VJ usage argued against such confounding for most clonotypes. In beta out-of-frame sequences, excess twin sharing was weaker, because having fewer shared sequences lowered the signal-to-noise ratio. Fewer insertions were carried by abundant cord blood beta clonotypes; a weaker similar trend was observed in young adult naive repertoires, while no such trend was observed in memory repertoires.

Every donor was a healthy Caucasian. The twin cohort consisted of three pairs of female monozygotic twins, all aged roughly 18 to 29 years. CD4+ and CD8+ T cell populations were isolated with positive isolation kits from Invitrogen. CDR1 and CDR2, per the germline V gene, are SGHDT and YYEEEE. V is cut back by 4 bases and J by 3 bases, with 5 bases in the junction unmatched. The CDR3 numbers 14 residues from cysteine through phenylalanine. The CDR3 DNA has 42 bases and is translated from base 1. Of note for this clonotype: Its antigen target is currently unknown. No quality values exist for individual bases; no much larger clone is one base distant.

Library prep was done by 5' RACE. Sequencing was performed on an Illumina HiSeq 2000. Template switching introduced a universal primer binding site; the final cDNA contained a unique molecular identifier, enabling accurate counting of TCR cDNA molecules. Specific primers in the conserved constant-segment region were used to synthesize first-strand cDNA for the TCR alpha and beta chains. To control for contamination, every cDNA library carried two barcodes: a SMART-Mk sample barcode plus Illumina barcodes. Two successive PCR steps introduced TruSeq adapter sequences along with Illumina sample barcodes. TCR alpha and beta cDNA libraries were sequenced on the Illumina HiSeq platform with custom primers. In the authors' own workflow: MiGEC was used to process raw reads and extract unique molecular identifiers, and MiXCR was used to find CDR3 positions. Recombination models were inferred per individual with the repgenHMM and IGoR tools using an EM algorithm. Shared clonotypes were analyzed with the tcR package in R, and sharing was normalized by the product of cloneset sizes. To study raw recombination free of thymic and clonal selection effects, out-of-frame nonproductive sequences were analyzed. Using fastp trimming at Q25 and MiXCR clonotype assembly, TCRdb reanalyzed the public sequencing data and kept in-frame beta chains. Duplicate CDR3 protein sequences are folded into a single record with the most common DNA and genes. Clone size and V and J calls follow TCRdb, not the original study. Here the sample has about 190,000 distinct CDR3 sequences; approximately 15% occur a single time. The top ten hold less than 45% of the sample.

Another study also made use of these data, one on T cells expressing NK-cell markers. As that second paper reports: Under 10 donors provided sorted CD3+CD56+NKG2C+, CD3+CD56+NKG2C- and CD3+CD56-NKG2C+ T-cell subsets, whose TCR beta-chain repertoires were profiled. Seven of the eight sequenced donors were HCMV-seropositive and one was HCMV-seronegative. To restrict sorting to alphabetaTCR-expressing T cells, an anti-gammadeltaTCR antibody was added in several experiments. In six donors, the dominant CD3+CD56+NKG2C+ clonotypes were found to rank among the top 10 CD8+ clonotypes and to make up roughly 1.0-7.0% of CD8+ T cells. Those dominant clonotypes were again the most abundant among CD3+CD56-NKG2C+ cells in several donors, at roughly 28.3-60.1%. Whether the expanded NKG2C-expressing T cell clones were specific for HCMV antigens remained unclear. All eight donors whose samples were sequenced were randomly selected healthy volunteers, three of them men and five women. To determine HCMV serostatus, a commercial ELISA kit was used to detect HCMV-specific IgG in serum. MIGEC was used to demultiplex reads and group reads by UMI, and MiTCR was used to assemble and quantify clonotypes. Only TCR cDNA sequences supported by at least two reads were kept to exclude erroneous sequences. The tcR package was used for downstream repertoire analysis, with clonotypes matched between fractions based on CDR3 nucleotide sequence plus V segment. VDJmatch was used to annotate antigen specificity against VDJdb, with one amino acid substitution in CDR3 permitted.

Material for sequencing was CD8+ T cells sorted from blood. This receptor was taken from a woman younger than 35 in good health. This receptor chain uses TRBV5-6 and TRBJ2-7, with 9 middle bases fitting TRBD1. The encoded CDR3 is CASSAGTGLYEQYF. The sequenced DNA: TGTGCCAGCAGCGCCGGGACAGGGCTCTACGAGCAGTACTTC.